The present TCR beta chain was sequenced within a study of T cell responses to AZD1222 COVID-19 vaccine. Findings of the study overall: Among the donors, most were white British and more were female, and clonal diversity was possibly underestimated. Close to half of all spike-specific TCRs reportedly target regions of the variants that are unmutated.

The germline V gene encodes CDR1 SEHNR and CDR2 FQNEAQ (reference sequence). CDR3 length: 17 amino acids. Deletions cut 0 bases from V and 3 bases from J, with 18 bases between. Worth noting for this clone: Its cognate antigen is unknown.

The method was immunoSEQ multiplex PCR; TCRdb's version includes in-frame clones alone and lacks a portion of them. Among about 120,000 clones listed, 92% were seen once. The receptor was isolated from an adult who received the AZD1222 COVID-19 vaccine. Sequences were derived from peripheral blood, sampled 28 days after the second AZD1222 dose. The chain joins TRBV7-9 to TRBJ2-7; D perhaps matches TRBD1 (5 bases). CDR3 sequence (DNA): TGTGCCAGCAGCTTAGCGATTCCAAGGGGCCCAGACTACGAGCAGTACTTC. Amino acids: CASSLAIPRGPDYEQYF.